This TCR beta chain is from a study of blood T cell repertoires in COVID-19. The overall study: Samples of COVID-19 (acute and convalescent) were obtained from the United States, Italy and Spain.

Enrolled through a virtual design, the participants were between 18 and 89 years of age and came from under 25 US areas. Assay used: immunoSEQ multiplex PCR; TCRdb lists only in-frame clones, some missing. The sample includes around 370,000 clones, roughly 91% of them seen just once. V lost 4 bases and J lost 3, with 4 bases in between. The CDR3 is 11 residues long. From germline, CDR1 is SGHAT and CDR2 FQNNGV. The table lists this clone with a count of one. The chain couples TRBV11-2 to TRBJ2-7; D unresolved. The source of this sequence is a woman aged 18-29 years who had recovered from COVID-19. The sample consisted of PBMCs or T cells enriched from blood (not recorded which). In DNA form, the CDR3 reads TGTGCCAGCAGCTCACACTACGAGCAGTACTTC. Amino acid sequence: CASSSHYEQYF.